This entry features one TCR beta chain sequence. Its antigen is not known. The record originates from a study of blood T cells in healthy people across ages. General study findings and limits: Relative to aged donors, long-lived donors carried more naive CD4+ cells and displayed higher diversity. Unsorted PBMC material precluded a definitive naive versus antigen-experienced comparison. Getting older went along with TCR beta diversity per million T cells dropping roughly linearly.

Primed by a sample-barcoded 5' primer and a J-beta primer mix, a second PCR proceeded for about 6 to 11 cycles. All samples yielded 3 million or more CDR3-containing paired-end reads. In TCRdb, the 5' RACE reads were re-called with MiXCR into one record per CDR3 protein. The table includes about 730,000 distinct CDR3 sequences, roughly 45% detected once. Germline CDR1 DFQATT, CDR2 SNEGSKA (reference sequence). V gave up 1 base and J gave up 6 bases; unmatched junction bases: 4. The CDR3 has 15 residues. The source material was blood. This clonotype was obtained from a woman aged 60 to 75 in good health. The gene calls are TRBV20-1 and TRBJ1-5, with TRBD1 matching over 12 bases. The CDR3 sequence is CSARAGTGGGQPQHF. The DNA of the CDR3 is TGCAGTGCTAGAGCCGGGACAGGGGGCGGTCAGCCCCAGCATTTT.